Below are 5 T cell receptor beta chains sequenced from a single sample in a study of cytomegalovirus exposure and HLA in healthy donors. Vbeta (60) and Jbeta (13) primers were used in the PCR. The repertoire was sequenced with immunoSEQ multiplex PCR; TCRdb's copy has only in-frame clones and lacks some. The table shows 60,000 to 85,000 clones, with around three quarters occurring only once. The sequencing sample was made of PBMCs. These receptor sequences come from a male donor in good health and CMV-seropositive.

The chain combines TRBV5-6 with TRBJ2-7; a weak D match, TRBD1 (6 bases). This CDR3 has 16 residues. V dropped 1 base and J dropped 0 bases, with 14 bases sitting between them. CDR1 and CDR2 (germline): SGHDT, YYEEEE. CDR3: CASSLLARDISYEQYF. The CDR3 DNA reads TGTGCCAGCAGCTTGTTAGCGAGGGACATCTCCTACGAGCAGTACTTC.

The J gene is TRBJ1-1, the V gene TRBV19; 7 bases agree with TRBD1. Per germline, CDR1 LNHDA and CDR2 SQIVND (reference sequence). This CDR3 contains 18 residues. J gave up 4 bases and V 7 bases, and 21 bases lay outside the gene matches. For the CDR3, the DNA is TGTGCCAGTAACTGGGGATTACTTCAGACAGGGTATGGCACTGAAGCTTTCTTT. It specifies CASNWGLLQTGYGTEAFF. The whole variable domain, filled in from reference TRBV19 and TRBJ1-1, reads DGGITQSPKYLFRKEGQNVTLSCEQNLNHDAMYWYRQDPGQGLRLIYYSQIVNDFQKGDIAEGYSVSREKKESFPLTVTSAQKNPTAFYLCASNWGLLQTGYGTEAFFGQGTRLTVV.

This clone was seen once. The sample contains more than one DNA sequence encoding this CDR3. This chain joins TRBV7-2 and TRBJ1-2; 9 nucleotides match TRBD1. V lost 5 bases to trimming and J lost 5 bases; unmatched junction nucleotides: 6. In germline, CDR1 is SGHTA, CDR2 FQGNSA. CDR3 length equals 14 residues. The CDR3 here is CASSPTGTGYGYTF. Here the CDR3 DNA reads TGTGCCAGCAGCCCGACCGGGACAGGGTATGGCTACACCTTC. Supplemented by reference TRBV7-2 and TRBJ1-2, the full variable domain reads GAGVSQSPSNKVTEKGKDVELRCDPISGHTALYWYRQSLGQGLEFLIYFQGNSAPDKSGLPSDRFSAERTGGSVSTLTIQRTQQEDSAVYLCASSPTGTGYGYTFGSGTRLTVV.

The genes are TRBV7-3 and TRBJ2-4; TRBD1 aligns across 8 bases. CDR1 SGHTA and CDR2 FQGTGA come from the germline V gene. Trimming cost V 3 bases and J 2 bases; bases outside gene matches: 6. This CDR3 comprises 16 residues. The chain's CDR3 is CASSLSGGGTKNIQYF. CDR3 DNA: TGTGCCAGCAGCTTGTCAGGGGGCGGAACCAAAAACATTCAGTACTTC.

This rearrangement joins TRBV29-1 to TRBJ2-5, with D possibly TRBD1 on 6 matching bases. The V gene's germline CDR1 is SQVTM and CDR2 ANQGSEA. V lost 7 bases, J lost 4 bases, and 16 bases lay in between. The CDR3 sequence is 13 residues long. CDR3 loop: CSGQQGAAETQYF. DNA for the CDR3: TGCAGCGGTCAACAGGGAGCGGCAGAGACCCAGTACTTC. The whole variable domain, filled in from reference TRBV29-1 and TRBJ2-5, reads SAVISQKPSRDICQRGTSLTIQCQVDSQVTMMFWYRQQPGQSLTLIATANQGSEATYESGFVIDKFPISRPNLTFSTLTVSNMSPEDSSIYLCSGQQGAAETQYFGPGTRLLVL.